The 16 T cell receptor beta chains reported below all come from one sample, sequenced in a study of radiotherapy plus CTLA-4 blockade in lung cancer. Assay used: immunoSEQ multiplex PCR; TCRdb lists only in-frame clones, some missing. The profile covers roughly 90,000 clones, with roughly 79% appearing a single time and 3% to 5% taken by the ten largest. The source was peripheral blood, collected from a patient treated with radiotherapy plus ipilimumab. The origin of the receptors is a human donor with non-small cell lung cancer who had a partial response to radiotherapy plus ipilimumab. Some clones in this sample may be carry-over from other donors' samples.

The sample holds a few counts of this clone. This chain uses TRBV28 with TRBJ2-6; D is perhaps TRBD2 (6 bases). Deletions cut 6 bases from V and 3 bases from J, with 12 bases between. Germline values: CDR1 MDHEN, CDR2 SYDVKM. This CDR3 is built from 15 residues. The CDR3 nucleotides read TGTGCCAGCAGGCCCGGGGGTGATGGGGCCAACGTCCTGACTTTC. Amino acid sequence: CASRPGGDGANVLTF.

The chain links TRBV15 to TRBJ1-4; TRBD1 matches 8 bases. Germline loops: CDR1 LNHNV, CDR2 YYDKDF (reference sequence). CDR3 size: 15 residues. J gave up 5 bases and V 4 bases, and 6 bases lay outside the gene matches. CDR3 loop: CATSIHRGANEKLFF. Written as DNA, the CDR3 is TGTGCCACCAGCATCCACAGGGGGGCAAATGAAAAACTGTTTTTT.

This chain joins TRBV19 and TRBJ2-6; perhaps TRBD2 as D (5 bases). Between the trimmed V and J ends, which lost 4 bases and 4 bases, there was a span of 14 bases. The CDR3 sequence is 16 residues long. CDR1 is LNHDA and CDR2 is SQIVND in the germline V gene (reference sequence). The CDR3 nucleotides are TGTGCCAGTAGTACCGGGAAGGTTTTAGGGGCCAACGTCCTGACTTTC. Translating it yields CASSTGKVLGANVLTF.

V and J are TRBV29-1 and TRBJ2-1, with 8 bases identical to TRBD2. V was clipped by 6 bases and J by 0 bases; unmatched bases: 10. Germline-derived CDR1 and CDR2 are SQVTM and ANQGSEA. There are 16 residues in the CDR3. The CDR3 nucleotides are TGCAGCGTAGCCGGGACTAGTCCGAGCTCCTACAATGAGCAGTTCTTC. It is translated as CSVAGTSPSSYNEQFF.

This clone was seen at least ten times. The CDR3 loop is CASKDSEMYEQYF. The CDR3 nucleotides read TGTGCCAGCAAGGACAGCGAGATGTACGAGCAGTACTTC. The chain employs TRBV2 and TRBJ2-7, with D possibly being TRBD1 (6 bases). The CDR3 extends over 13 amino acids. The germline V and J ends were trimmed by 7 bases and 4 bases, with 14 bases remaining between them. Germline CDR1 and CDR2: SNHLY and FYNNEI.

This rearrangement joins TRBV7-8 to TRBJ1-6; the match to TRBD1 covers 9 bases. CDR1 is SGHVS, CDR2 FQNEAQ, per germline. CDR3 length equals 15 residues. V lost 5 bases and J lost 9; bases outside the gene matches: 8. CDR3 amino acids: CASSIRDRAISPLHF. CDR3 sequence (DNA): TGTGCCAGCAGCATCCGGGACAGGGCTATTTCACCCCTCCACTTT.

V usage is TRBV28 and J usage is TRBJ2-7, with 8 bases that match TRBD2. The CDR3 is 15 amino acids. Germline V gives CDR1 MDHEN, CDR2 SYDVKM. With 0 bases clipped from V and 0 bases from J, the junction kept 1 base outside the gene matches. This CDR3 reads CASSLWGTSSYEQYF. CDR3 DNA: TGTGCCAGCAGTTTATGGGGGACTAGCTCCTACGAGCAGTACTTC. Variable domain in full (rest from reference TRBV28 and TRBJ2-7): DVKVTQSSRYLVKRTGEKVFLECVQDMDHENMFWYRQDPGLGLRLIYFSYDVKMKEKGDIPEGYSVSREKKERFSLILESASTNQTSMYLCASSLWGTSSYEQYFGPGTRLTVT.

The rearrangement links TRBV5-6 to TRBJ2-5; D gene unclear. The germline V gene encodes CDR1 SGHDT and CDR2 YYEEEE. The CDR3 contains 14 residues. V lost 0 bases, J lost 1 base, and 7 bases lay in between. This CDR3 is CASSLARLQETQYF. The CDR3 bases are TGTGCCAGCAGCTTGGCCAGGCTCCAAGAGACCCAGTACTTC.

This chain links TRBV2 with TRBJ2-3, with D perhaps matching TRBD2 (5 bases). The germline gives CDR1 SNHLY, CDR2 FYNNEI. The CDR3 sequence is 13 residues long. Deletions cut 5 bases from V and 5 bases from J, with 11 bases between. CDR3 protein: CASSREGLDTQYF. In nucleotides, the CDR3 is TGTGCCAGCAGTCGCGAGGGTTTAGATACGCAGTATTTT.

This rearrangement joins TRBV9 to TRBJ1-2; D is unclear. V was shortened by 3 bases and J by 1 base, with 10 bases between the two germline ends. There are 14 residues in the CDR3. Germline V gives CDR1 SGDLS, CDR2 YYNGEE. The CDR3 loop is CASSAAHYNYGYTF. DNA of the CDR3: TGTGCCAGCAGCGCCGCCCACTATAACTATGGCTACACCTTC. Variable domain in full (rest from reference TRBV9 and TRBJ1-2): DSGVTQTPKHLITATGQRVTLRCSPRSGDLSVYWYQQSLDQGLQFLIQYYNGEERAKGNILERFSAQQFPDLHSELNLSSLELGDSALYFCASSAAHYNYGYTFGSGTRLTVV.

This rearrangement joins TRBV19 to TRBJ2-7; TRBD2 matches 7 bases. V lost 6 bases and J lost 3; bases outside the gene matches: 5. The CDR3 sequence is 13 residues long. The V gene's germline CDR1 is LNHDA and CDR2 SQIVND (reference sequence). The CDR3 DNA reads TGTGCCAGTAGGGCTAGCGGATACTACGAGCAGTACTTC. It encodes CASRASGYYEQYF.

The chain links TRBV2 to TRBJ2-7; TRBD2 matches at 10 bases. The V gene end was trimmed by 3 bases and the J gene end by 5 bases; junction bases not matched to a gene: 4. CDR3 length: 14 residues. The V gene's germline CDR1 is SNHLY and CDR2 FYNNEI. In DNA form, the CDR3 reads TGTGCCAGCAGTGACCTAGCGGGAGACGACGAGCAGTACTTC. Amino acid sequence: CASSDLAGDDEQYF.

V usage is TRBV6-6 and J usage is TRBJ2-7, with 9 bases matching TRBD1. Germline V gene sequence: CDR1 MNHNY, CDR2 SVGAGI (reference sequence). This CDR3 is built from 15 residues. Trimming removed 7 bases from V and 0 bases from J; junction bases left unmatched: 7. The CDR3 DNA follows: TGTGCCAGCAACTTGGGACAGGGAAGCTCCTACGAGCAGTACTTC. It translates to CASNLGQGSSYEQYF.

The rearrangement joins TRBV7-2 to TRBJ2-3; D is unclear. The CDR3 has 14 residues. Germline CDR1 and CDR2: SGHTA and FQGNSA. Trimming left V 4 bases short and J 0 bases short, with 8 bases between. The CDR3 DNA reads TGTGCCAGCAGCTACGATACTAGCACAGATACGCAGTATTTT. Translating it yields CASSYDTSTDTQYF.

The chain links TRBV7-2 to TRBJ2-7; 7 bases fit TRBD2. J lost 2 bases, V lost 5 bases, and 12 bases had no gene match. Germline-derived CDR1 and CDR2 are SGHTA and FQGNSA. CDR3 length equals 16 residues. The CDR3 DNA follows: TGTGCCAGCAGCCCCAGCGGCCTAGCGGCTACCTACGAGCAGTACTTC. Its protein is CASSPSGLAATYEQYF.

This chain uses TRBV11-2 with TRBJ2-2; 11 nucleotides align to TRBD2. The CDR3 is 16 residues long. Trimming at V came to 5 bases and at J to 9 bases, leaving 11 bases not matched to a gene. Germline CDR1 is SGHAT and CDR2 is FQNNGV. The CDR3 here is CASSHDLAGGRRELFF. CDR3 sequence (DNA): TGTGCCAGCAGCCACGATTTAGCGGGGGGGCGTCGGGAGCTGTTTTTT.